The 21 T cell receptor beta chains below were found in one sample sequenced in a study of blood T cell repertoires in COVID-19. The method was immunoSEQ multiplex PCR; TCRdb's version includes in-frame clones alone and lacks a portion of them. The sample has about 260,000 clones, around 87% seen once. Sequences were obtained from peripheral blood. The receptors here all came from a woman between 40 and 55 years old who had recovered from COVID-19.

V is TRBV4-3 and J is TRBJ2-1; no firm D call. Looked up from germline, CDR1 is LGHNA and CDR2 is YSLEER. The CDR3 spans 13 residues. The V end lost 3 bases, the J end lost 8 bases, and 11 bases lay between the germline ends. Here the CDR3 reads CASSHQAADEQFF. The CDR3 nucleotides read TGCGCCAGCAGCCACCAGGCAGCAGATGAGCAGTTCTTC.

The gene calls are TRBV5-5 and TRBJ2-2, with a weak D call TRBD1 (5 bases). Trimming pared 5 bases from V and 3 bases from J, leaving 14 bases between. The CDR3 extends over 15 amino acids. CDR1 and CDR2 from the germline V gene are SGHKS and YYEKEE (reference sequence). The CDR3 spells CASRLDSSHTGELFF. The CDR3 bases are TGTGCCAGCAGATTAGACAGCTCCCACACCGGGGAGCTGTTTTTT. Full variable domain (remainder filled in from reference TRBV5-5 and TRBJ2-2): DAGVTQSPTHLIKTRGQQVTLRCSPISGHKSVSWYQQVLGQGPQFIFQYYEKEERGRGNFPDRFSARQFPNYSSELNVNALLLGDSALYLCASRLDSSHTGELFFGEGSRLTVL.

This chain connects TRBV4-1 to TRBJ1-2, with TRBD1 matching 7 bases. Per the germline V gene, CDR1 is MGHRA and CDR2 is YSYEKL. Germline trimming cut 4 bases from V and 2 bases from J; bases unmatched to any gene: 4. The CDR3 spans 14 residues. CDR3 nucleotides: TGCGCCAGCAGCCGGTCGGACAGGAACTATGGCTACACCTTC. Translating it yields CASSRSDRNYGYTF.

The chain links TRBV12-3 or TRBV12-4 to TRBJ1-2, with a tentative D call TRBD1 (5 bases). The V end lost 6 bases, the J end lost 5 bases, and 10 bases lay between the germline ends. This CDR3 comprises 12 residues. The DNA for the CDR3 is TGTGCCAGCAGGGGGAGGGGTTATGGCTACACCTTC. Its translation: CASRGRGYGYTF.

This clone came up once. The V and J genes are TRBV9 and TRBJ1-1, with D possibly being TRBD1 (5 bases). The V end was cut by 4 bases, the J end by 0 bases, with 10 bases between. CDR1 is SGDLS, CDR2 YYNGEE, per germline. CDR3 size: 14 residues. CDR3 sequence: CASSPGGMNTEAFF. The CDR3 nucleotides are TGTGCCAGCAGCCCCGGGGGGATGAACACTGAAGCTTTCTTT.

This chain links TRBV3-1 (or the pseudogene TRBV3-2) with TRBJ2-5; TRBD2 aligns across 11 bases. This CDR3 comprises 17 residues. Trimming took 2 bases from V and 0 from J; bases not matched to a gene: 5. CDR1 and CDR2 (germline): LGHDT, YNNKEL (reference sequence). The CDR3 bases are TGTGCCAGCAGCCAACCCCCACTAGCGGGGGACCAAGAGACCCAGTACTTC. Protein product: CASSQPPLAGDQETQYF.

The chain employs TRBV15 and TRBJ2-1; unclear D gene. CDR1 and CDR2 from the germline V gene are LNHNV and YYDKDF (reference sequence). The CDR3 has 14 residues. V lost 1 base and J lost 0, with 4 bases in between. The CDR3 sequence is CATSRGGSYNEQFF. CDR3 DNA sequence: TGTGCCACCAGCAGAGGAGGCTCCTACAATGAGCAGTTCTTC.

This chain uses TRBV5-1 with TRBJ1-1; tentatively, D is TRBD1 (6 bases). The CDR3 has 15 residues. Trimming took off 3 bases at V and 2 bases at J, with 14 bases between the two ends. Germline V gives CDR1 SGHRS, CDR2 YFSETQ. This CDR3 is CASSSHRATNTEAFF. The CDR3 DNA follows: TGCGCCAGCAGCTCCCACAGGGCTACCAACACTGAAGCTTTCTTT. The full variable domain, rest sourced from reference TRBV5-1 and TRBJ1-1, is KAGVTQTPRYLIKTRGQQVTLSCSPISGHRSVSWYQQTPGQGLQFLFEYFSETQRNKGNFPGRFSGRQFSNSRSEMNVSTLELGDSALYLCASSSHRATNTEAFFGQGTRLTVV.

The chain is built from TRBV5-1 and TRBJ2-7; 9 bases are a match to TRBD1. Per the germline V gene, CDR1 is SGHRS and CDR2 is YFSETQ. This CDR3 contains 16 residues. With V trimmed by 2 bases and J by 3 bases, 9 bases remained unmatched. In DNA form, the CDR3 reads TGCGCCAGCAGCTTTGACCCGGGACAGGGATTCTACGAGCAGTACTTC. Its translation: CASSFDPGQGFYEQYF.

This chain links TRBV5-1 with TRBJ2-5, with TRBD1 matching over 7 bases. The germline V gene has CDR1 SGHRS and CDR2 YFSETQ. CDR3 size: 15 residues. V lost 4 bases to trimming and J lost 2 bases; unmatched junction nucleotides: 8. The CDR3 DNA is TGCGCCAGCAGCCAAACAGGGGACCCTCAAGAGACCCAGTACTTC. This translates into CASSQTGDPQETQYF.

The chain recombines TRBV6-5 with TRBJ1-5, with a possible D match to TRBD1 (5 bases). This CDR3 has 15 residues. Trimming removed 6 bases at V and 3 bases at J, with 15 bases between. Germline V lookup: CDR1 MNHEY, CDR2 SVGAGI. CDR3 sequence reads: CASSRAQGSNQPQHF. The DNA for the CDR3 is TGTGCCAGCAGCCGCGCTCAGGGATCCAATCAGCCCCAGCATTTT.

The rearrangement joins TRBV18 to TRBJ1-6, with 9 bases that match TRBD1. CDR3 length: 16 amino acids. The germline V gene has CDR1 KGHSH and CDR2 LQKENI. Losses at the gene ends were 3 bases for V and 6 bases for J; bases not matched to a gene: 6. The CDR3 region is CASSPRDRDLNSPLHF. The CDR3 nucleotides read TGTGCCAGCTCACCCCGGGACAGGGACCTTAATTCACCCCTCCACTTT.

The CDR3 DNA sequence: TGTGCCAGCAGCTTAAACTACCTCCGGGGCTACACCTTC. Amino acids: CASSLNYLRGYTF. The rearrangement links TRBV5-6 to TRBJ1-2; D ambiguous. The CDR3 runs to 13 residues. V lost 2 bases to trimming and J lost 8 bases, with 13 bases between them. CDR1 SGHDT and CDR2 YYEEEE come from the germline V gene.

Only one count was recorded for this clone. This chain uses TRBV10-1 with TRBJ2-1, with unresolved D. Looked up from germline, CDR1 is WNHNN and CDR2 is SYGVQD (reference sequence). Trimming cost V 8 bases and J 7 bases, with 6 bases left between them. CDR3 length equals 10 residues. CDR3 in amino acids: CASVLNEQFF. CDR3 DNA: TGCGCCAGCGTGTTAAATGAGCAGTTCTTC.

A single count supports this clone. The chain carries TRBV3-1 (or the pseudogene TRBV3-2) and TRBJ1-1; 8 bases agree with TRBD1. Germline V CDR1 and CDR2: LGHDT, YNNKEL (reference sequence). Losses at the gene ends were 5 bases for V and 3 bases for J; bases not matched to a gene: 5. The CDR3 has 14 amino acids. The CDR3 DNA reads TGTGCCAGCAGCGCACAGGGGGGTTACACTGAAGCTTTCTTT. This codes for CASSAQGGYTEAFF.

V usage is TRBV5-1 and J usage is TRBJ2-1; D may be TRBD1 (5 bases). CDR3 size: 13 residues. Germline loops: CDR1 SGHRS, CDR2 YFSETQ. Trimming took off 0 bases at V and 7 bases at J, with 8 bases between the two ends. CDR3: CASSLEGVNEQFF. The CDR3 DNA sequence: TGCGCCAGCAGCTTGGAAGGGGTGAATGAGCAGTTCTTC.

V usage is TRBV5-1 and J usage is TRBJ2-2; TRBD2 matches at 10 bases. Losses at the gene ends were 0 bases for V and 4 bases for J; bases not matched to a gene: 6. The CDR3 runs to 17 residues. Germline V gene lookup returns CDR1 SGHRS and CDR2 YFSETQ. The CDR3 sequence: CASSLGTSGLITGELFF. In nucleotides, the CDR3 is TGCGCCAGCAGCTTGGGGACTAGCGGTCTTATCACCGGGGAGCTGTTTTTT.

The CDR3, as DNA: TGCGCCAGCAGCCAAGGTCCAGCCGGGACAGGGGGCTACGAGCAGTACTTC. This encodes CASSQGPAGTGGYEQYF. V gene TRBV4-1 combines with J gene TRBJ2-7; 11 positions match TRBD1. CDR3 size: 17 residues. J lost 3 bases, V lost 1 base, and 8 bases had no gene match. The germline V gene encodes CDR1 MGHRA and CDR2 YSYEKL.

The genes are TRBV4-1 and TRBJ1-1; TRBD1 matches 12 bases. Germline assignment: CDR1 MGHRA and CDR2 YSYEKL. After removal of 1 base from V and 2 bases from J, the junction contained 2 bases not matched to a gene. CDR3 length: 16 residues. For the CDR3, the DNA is TGCGCCAGCAGCCAAGTGGGACAGGGGGCTAACACTGAAGCTTTCTTT. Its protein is CASSQVGQGANTEAFF.

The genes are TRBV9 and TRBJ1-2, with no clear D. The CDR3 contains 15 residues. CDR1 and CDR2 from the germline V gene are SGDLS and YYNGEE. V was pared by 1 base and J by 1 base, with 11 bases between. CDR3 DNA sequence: TGTGCCAGCAGCGTAAGGGCAGGACTTAACTATGGCTACACCTTC. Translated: CASSVRAGLNYGYTF.

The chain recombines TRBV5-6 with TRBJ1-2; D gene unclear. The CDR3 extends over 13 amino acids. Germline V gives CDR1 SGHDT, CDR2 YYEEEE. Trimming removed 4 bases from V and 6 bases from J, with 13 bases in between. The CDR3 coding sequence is TGTGCCAGCAGCCGTCGCAAGCGCGATGGCTACACCTTC. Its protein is CASSRRKRDGYTF.